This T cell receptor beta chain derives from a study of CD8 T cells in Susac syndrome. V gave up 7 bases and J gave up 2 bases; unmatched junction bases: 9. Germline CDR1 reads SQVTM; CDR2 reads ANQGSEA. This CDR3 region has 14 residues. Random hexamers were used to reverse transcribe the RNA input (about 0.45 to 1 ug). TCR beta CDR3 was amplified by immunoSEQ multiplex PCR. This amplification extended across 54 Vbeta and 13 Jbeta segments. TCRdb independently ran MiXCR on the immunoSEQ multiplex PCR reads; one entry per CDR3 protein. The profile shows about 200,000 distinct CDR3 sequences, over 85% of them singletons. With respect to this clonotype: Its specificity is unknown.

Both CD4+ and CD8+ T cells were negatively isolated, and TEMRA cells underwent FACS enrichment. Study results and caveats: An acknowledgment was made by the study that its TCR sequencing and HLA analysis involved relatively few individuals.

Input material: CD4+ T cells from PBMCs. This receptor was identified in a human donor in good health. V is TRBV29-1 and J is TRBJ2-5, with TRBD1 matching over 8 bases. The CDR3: CSAGGQGWQETQYF. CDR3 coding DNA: TGCAGCGCCGGAGGACAGGGTTGGCAAGAGACCCAGTACTTC.